These 20 T cell receptor beta chains were sequenced from one sample in a study of beta chain features in type 1 diabetes. The study reverse transcribed the entire isolated RNA, so it sequenced expressed TCRB transcripts. Assay used: immunoSEQ multiplex PCR; TCRdb lists only in-frame clones, some missing. The data hold under 900,000 clones, with roughly 15% observed a single time. The sample was naive CD4+ T cells from blood. The source of these receptors is a woman in her late teens or twenties in good health.

This chain uses TRBV7-2 with TRBJ2-7; D not certain. The ends were cut back, 4 bases at V and 1 base at J, with 14 bases in the middle. The germline V gene encodes CDR1 SGHTA and CDR2 FQGNSA. The CDR3 runs to 15 residues. Here the CDR3 reads CASSSGLGISYEQYF. The CDR3 nucleotides read TGTGCCAGCAGCTCTGGGTTGGGGATTTCCTACGAGCAGTACTTC.

This clone was detected only a few times. J is TRBJ2-1 and V is TRBV6-6; unclear D gene. V was cut by 0 bases and J by 4 bases, with 7 bases left in between. Germline V lookup: CDR1 MNHNY, CDR2 SVGAGI (reference sequence). The CDR3 extends over 14 amino acids. The CDR3 DNA follows: TGTGCCAGCAGTTACTCTCAAGATTACAATGAGCAGTTCTTC. It specifies CASSYSQDYNEQFF.

The chain recombines TRBV10-3 with TRBJ2-7; tentatively, D is TRBD1 or TRBD2 (5 bases each). Germline-derived CDR1 and CDR2 are ENHRY and SYGVKD. V gave up 4 bases and J gave up 2 bases, with 15 bases separating them. The CDR3 totals 15 residues. The CDR3 nucleotides read TGTGCCATCAGTGCCCTTCCACGAGGGGCCTACGAGCAGTACTTC. Protein: CAISALPRGAYEQYF.

This chain links TRBV4-3 with TRBJ2-1; the D gene is possibly TRBD2 (6 bases). Trimming cost V 3 bases and J 6 bases, with 9 bases left between them. Germline V gives CDR1 LGHNA, CDR2 YSLEER. The CDR3 runs to 13 residues. DNA of the CDR3: TGCGCCAGCAGCCAGGGACTCCCCAATGAGCAGTTCTTC. It translates to CASSQGLPNEQFF.

This clone was observed a few times. The gene calls are TRBV4-3 and TRBJ2-4; the match to TRBD2 covers 13 bases. CDR3 length: 16 amino acids. The germline V gene has CDR1 LGHNA and CDR2 YSLEER. J gave up 3 bases and V 4 bases, and 3 bases lay outside the gene matches. The CDR3 here is CASSLGTSGDKNIQYF. CDR3 in DNA: TGCGCCAGCAGCCTCGGGACTAGCGGGGACAAAAACATTCAGTACTTC.

The chain uses TRBV4-3 and TRBJ2-4; D is undetermined. V lost 1 base and J 2 bases, leaving 9 bases between the germline ends. CDR1 and CDR2 from the germline V gene are LGHNA and YSLEER. CDR3 length: 15 amino acids. The CDR3 loop is CASSQGGTTKNIQYF. Here the CDR3 DNA reads TGCGCCAGCAGCCAAGGGGGTACCACCAAAAACATTCAGTACTTC.

This clone was observed a handful of times. The genes are TRBV19 and TRBJ1-5; D possibly corresponds to TRBD1 (5 bases). The germline gives CDR1 LNHDA, CDR2 SQIVND (reference sequence). Trimming shortened V by 8 bases and J by 0 bases, and 11 bases separated the two germline ends. The length of the CDR3 is 14 residues. The CDR3 spells CASLDRNSNQPQHF. Here the CDR3 DNA reads TGTGCCAGTCTTGACAGAAATAGCAATCAGCCCCAGCATTTT.

The J gene is TRBJ2-1, the V gene TRBV6-5; D is unresolved. V was cut by 5 bases and J by 12 bases, with 17 bases left in between. CDR1 is MNHEY, CDR2 SVGAGI, per germline. This CDR3 region has 13 residues. The CDR3 DNA is TGTGCCAGCAGTCATTCCTTAGTAGGCGTGCAGTTCTTC. Translated, it gives CASSHSLVGVQFF.

This clone was seen only a few times. Other DNA sequences in this specimen translate into the identical CDR3. V is TRBV28 and J is TRBJ2-2; possibly TRBD2 for D (6 bases). Trimming cost V 3 bases and J 5 bases, with 7 bases left between them. CDR1 MDHEN and CDR2 SYDVKM come from the germline V gene. This CDR3 spans 13 amino acids. Written as DNA, the CDR3 is TGTGCCAGCAGTTTTCGGGGGACCGGGGAGCTGTTTTTT. This gives the protein CASSFRGTGELFF.

This clone occurred a few times. V and J are TRBV5-1 and TRBJ1-1; tentative D call: TRBD1 (6 bases). V was trimmed by 4 bases and J by 2 bases, leaving 15 bases between them. The CDR3 runs 15 residues. Per the germline V gene, CDR1 is SGHRS and CDR2 is YFSETQ. The chain's CDR3 is CASSPGQTINTEAFF. DNA of the CDR3: TGCGCCAGCAGCCCCGGACAGACTATTAACACTGAAGCTTTCTTT.

The V and J genes are TRBV5-1 and TRBJ2-5, with D perhaps TRBD2 (5 bases). Germline assignment: CDR1 SGHRS and CDR2 YFSETQ. The germline V and J ends were trimmed by 4 bases and 1 base, with 8 bases remaining between them. The CDR3 covers 13 residues. DNA for the CDR3: TGCGCCAGCAGCCGTAGCGCCCAAGAGACCCAGTACTTC. Protein: CASSRSAQETQYF.

With regard to this clone: Other DNA variants within this sample encode the same CDR3. This chain uses TRBV7-2 with TRBJ2-1, with a possible D match to TRBD1 (5 bases). Trimming cost V 4 bases and J 3 bases, with 7 bases left between them. The CDR3 has 13 amino acids. Per germline, CDR1 SGHTA and CDR2 FQGNSA. CDR3 residues: CASSSDSYNEQFF. The CDR3 region has the DNA TGTGCCAGCAGCTCCGACAGCTACAATGAGCAGTTCTTC.

J is TRBJ2-1 and V is TRBV10-3; the match to TRBD2 covers 7 bases. V shed 2 bases, J shed 3 bases, and the junction held 7 bases outside the gene matches. Germline CDR1 reads ENHRY; CDR2 reads SYGVKD. The length of the CDR3 is 16 residues. Here the CDR3 reads CAISEGVAGVYNEQFF. CDR3 nucleotides: TGTGCCATCAGTGAGGGGGTGGCGGGAGTCTACAATGAGCAGTTCTTC.

This clone was picked up a small number of times. V usage is TRBV2 and J usage is TRBJ2-7; D ambiguous. V was cut by 1 base and J by 1 base, with 14 bases left in between. The CDR3 contains 16 residues. CDR1 is SNHLY and CDR2 is FYNNEI in the germline V gene. The CDR3 is CASSEERRRVSYEQYF. DNA for the CDR3: TGTGCCAGCAGTGAAGAGCGACGTCGGGTATCCTACGAGCAGTACTTC.

The chain links TRBV5-1 to TRBJ2-5; 9 positions match TRBD1. The germline CDR1 and CDR2 sequences are SGHRS and YFSETQ. The CDR3 is 15 residues long. V shed 4 bases and J 1 base; nucleotides not matched to a gene: 5. The CDR3 here is CASSAGQGPQETQYF. CDR3 coding DNA: TGCGCCAGCAGCGCCGGACAGGGGCCCCAAGAGACCCAGTACTTC.

The chain couples TRBV2 to TRBJ1-1; the D gene is possibly TRBD1 (6 bases). The CDR3 is 14 amino acids. V was cut by 6 bases and J by 3 bases, with 14 bases left in between. Germline V gene data show CDR1 as SNHLY and CDR2 as FYNNEI. CDR3: CASSEYRVDTEAFF. In DNA form, the CDR3 reads TGTGCCAGCAGCGAGTACAGGGTGGACACTGAAGCTTTCTTT.

This clone came up a few times. This sequence joins TRBV9 and TRBJ1-1; D is uncertain. In germline, CDR1 is SGDLS, CDR2 YYNGEE. Trimming took off 0 bases at V and 0 bases at J, with 9 bases between the two ends. The CDR3 totals 15 residues. DNA of the CDR3: TGTGCCAGCAGCGTAGTGGGTAGAATGAACACTGAAGCTTTCTTT. Its protein is CASSVVGRMNTEAFF.

This clone has a handful of counts. The V and J genes are TRBV9 and TRBJ2-1, with 7 bases matching TRBD2. Looked up from germline, CDR1 is SGDLS and CDR2 is YYNGEE. V was clipped by 3 bases and J by 3 bases; unmatched bases: 3. The CDR3 extends over 14 amino acids. CDR3 loop: CASSGTRDYNEQFF. CDR3 DNA: TGTGCCAGCAGCGGGACTAGAGACTACAATGAGCAGTTCTTC.

This clone was counted a single time. V gene TRBV5-1 combines with J gene TRBJ2-3, with TRBD1 as a possible D gene (5 bases). Germline assignment: CDR1 SGHRS and CDR2 YFSETQ. The CDR3 sequence is 15 residues long. V was shortened by 0 bases and J by 0 bases, with 8 bases between the two germline ends. The CDR3 DNA reads TGCGCCAGCAGCTTGGCAGGGTCAAGCACAGATACGCAGTATTTT. Translation gives CASSLAGSSTDTQYF.

This clone has just a few counts. The CDR3 sequence is CASSRQTSGRFREQFF. CDR3 DNA: TGTGCCAGCAGCCGACAAACTAGCGGCAGATTCCGGGAGCAGTTCTTC. This chain uses TRBV9 with TRBJ2-1; TRBD2 agrees at 8 bases. CDR3 length equals 16 residues. The junction had 16 bases not matched to a gene; V was cut back by 4 bases and J by 10 bases. Germline CDR1 SGDLS, CDR2 YYNGEE. The entire variable domain, with the rest obtained from reference TRBV9 and TRBJ2-1, is as follows: DSGVTQTPKHLITATGQRVTLRCSPRSGDLSVYWYQQSLDQGLQFLIQYYNGEERAKGNILERFSAQQFPDLHSELNLSSLELGDSALYFCASSRQTSGRFREQFFGPGTRLTVL.